The 18 T cell receptor beta chains listed next were all sequenced from one sample in a study of CD8 T cells in ankylosing spondylitis. Overall study results and limits: A TCR beta motif made of 7 to 9 highly homologous variants seemed typical of ankylosing spondylitis blood.

Their specific antigens are unknown. Each CDR3 protein gets one entry after TCRdb re-called the 5' RACE reads with MiXCR. The sample yields about 440,000 distinct CDR3 sequences, under 20% seen once. The sequencing input was blood, either unsorted or a sorted T cell fraction (not recorded which). The receptors come from a male donor with ankylosing spondylitis.

V usage is TRBV20-1 and J usage is TRBJ2-1, with D possibly TRBD2 on 5 matching bases. V lost 0 bases, J lost 6 bases, and 15 bases lay in between. The length of the CDR3 is 15 residues. The germline V gene encodes CDR1 DFQATT and CDR2 SNEGSKA (reference sequence). CDR3 in DNA: TGCAGTGCTAGAGATATACTAGTAGGTACCAATGAGCAGTTCTTC. Translated: CSARDILVGTNEQFF.

This clonotype has only a few counts. The chain uses TRBV5-6 and TRBJ1-3; no firm D call. CDR1 and CDR2 (germline): SGHDT, YYEEEE. This CDR3 region has 14 residues. The V end lost 4 bases, the J end lost 0 bases, and 8 bases lay between the germline ends. The CDR3 loop is CASSDWRSGNTIYF. The CDR3 DNA sequence: TGTGCCAGCAGCGATTGGCGCTCTGGAAACACCATATATTTT.

The chain employs TRBV24-1 and TRBJ1-2; the D is unclear. The CDR3 is made up of 16 amino acids. Trimming took off 2 bases at V and 6 bases at J, with 18 bases between the two ends. Germline V gene lookup returns CDR1 KGHDR and CDR2 SFDVKD. In nucleotides, the CDR3 is TGTGCCACCAGTGATTACGGCGGCAGGAGTTTTGATGGCTACACCTTC. This sequence encodes CATSDYGGRSFDGYTF.

This clonotype has more than one count but fewer than ten. V is TRBV9 and J is TRBJ2-5; D is undetermined. The CDR3 runs 16 residues. V was pared by 0 bases and J by 2 bases, with 14 bases between. Germline V gene data show CDR1 as SGDLS and CDR2 as YYNGEE. CDR3 coding DNA: TGTGCCAGCAGCGTAGGTGTGGCAGAGACACAAGAGACCCAGTACTTC. This encodes CASSVGVAETQETQYF. Together with reference TRBV9 and TRBJ2-5, the CDR3 gives the full variable domain: DSGVTQTPKHLITATGQRVTLRCSPRSGDLSVYWYQQSLDQGLQFLIQYYNGEERAKGNILERFSAQQFPDLHSELNLSSLELGDSALYFCASSVGVAETQETQYFGPGTRLLVL.

This clonotype was seen a handful of times. The chain employs TRBV2 and TRBJ2-2; no clear D gene. The germline V gene has CDR1 SNHLY and CDR2 FYNNEI. CDR3 length: 12 amino acids. V lost 6 bases and J lost 7, with 9 bases in between. The CDR3 loop is CASSANGGELFF. As DNA, the CDR3 is TGTGCCAGCAGCGCTAACGGCGGGGAGCTGTTTTTT.

The chain employs TRBV4-3 and TRBJ1-4; TRBD1 agrees at 7 bases. J was trimmed by 4 bases and V by 1 base; bases with no gene match: 6. CDR1 and CDR2 from the germline V gene are LGHNA and YSLEER. CDR3 length: 16 residues. In DNA form, the CDR3 reads TGCGCCAGCAGCCAAGGCCGAGGACAGGTTAATGAAAAACTGTTTTTT. It encodes CASSQGRGQVNEKLFF.

There are a few counts of this clonotype. The rearrangement uses TRBV5-1 and TRBJ2-2; TRBD2 matches 9 bases. CDR3 size: 16 residues. The germline gives CDR1 SGHRS, CDR2 YFSETQ. The J segment lost 3 bases and the V segment lost 2 bases, leaving 5 bases of the junction unmatched. The CDR3 nucleotides are TGCGCCAGCAGCTTTATAGCGGGGGCGGACACCGGGGAGCTGTTTTTT. Amino acids: CASSFIAGADTGELFF.

CDR3 in amino acids: CASRASGYGVEQYF. The CDR3 bases are TGTGCCAGCAGGGCTTCGGGGTATGGGGTCGAGCAGTACTTC. The rearrangement links TRBV3-1 to TRBJ2-7, with D possibly TRBD2 on 5 matching bases. Trimming shortened V by 6 bases and J by 6 bases, and 18 bases separated the two germline ends. This CDR3 region has 14 residues. CDR1 is LGHDT and CDR2 is YNNKEL in the germline V gene (reference sequence).

CDR3 DNA: TGTGCCAGCTCAGACGGTCGGTGGGATTCCAAACCCGGGGAGCTGTTTTTT. It yields the protein CASSDGRWDSKPGELFF. The chain carries TRBV18 and TRBJ2-2; no definite D call. CDR3 size: 17 residues. V was trimmed by 5 bases and J by 6 bases, leaving 22 bases between them. Germline values: CDR1 KGHSH, CDR2 LQKENI. The whole variable domain, remainder taken from reference TRBV18 and TRBJ2-2, is NAGVMQNPRHLVRRRGQEARLRCSPMKGHSHVYWYRQLPEEGLKFMVYLQKENIIDESGMPKERFSAEFPKEGPSILRIQQVVRGDSAAYFCASSDGRWDSKPGELFFGEGSRLTVL.

The table lists this clonotype with a few counts. The rearrangement uses TRBV6-2 or TRBV6-3 and TRBJ2-1; 7 positions agree with TRBD2. Germline V gene data show CDR1 as MNHEY and CDR2 as SVGEGT. J gave up 5 bases and V 1 base, and 5 bases lay outside the gene matches. The CDR3 runs 15 residues. This CDR3 reads CASSYWLAANNEQFF. In DNA form, the CDR3 reads TGTGCCAGCAGTTACTGGCTAGCGGCAAACAATGAGCAGTTCTTC.

The sample holds a few counts of this clonotype. The chain has TRBV28 and TRBJ2-7; the match to TRBD1 covers 8 bases. V shed 8 bases, J shed 2 bases, and the junction held 11 bases outside the gene matches. The CDR3 extends over 15 amino acids. The V gene's germline CDR1 is MDHEN and CDR2 SYDVKM. The CDR3 region is CASPLASRGPYEQYF. Here the CDR3 DNA reads TGTGCCAGCCCCCTCGCCTCCAGGGGGCCCTACGAGCAGTACTTC.

This clonotype was found once. V gene TRBV18 combines with J gene TRBJ2-2; D gene unclear. This CDR3 is built from 14 residues. Looked up from germline, CDR1 is KGHSH and CDR2 is LQKENI. Trimming stripped 3 bases from V and 1 base from J, with 6 bases between. CDR3 region: CASSPERNTGELFF. The CDR3 DNA sequence: TGTGCCAGCTCACCGGAGCGGAACACCGGGGAGCTGTTTTTT.

The chain is built from TRBV20-1 and TRBJ2-3; the match to TRBD2 covers 7 bases. Germline lookup yields CDR1 DFQATT and CDR2 SNEGSKA (reference sequence). The CDR3 spans 13 residues. Trimming cost V 5 bases and J 2 bases; bases outside gene matches: 4. CDR3: CSAFAGVTDTQYF. The CDR3 DNA reads as TGCAGTGCTTTCGCGGGGGTCACAGATACGCAGTATTTT.

This clonotype was picked up many times. J is TRBJ2-7 and V is TRBV12-3 or TRBV12-4; D is ambiguous. The CDR3 runs to 16 residues. The ends were cut back, 0 bases at V and 2 bases at J, with 14 bases in the middle. The CDR3 reads CASSLARSARTYEQYF. In DNA, the CDR3 is TGTGCCAGCAGTTTAGCGCGTTCGGCCCGCACCTACGAGCAGTACTTC.

This clonotype occurred a few times. The chain employs TRBV3-1 and TRBJ2-1, with 9 bases that match TRBD1. The CDR3 has 17 residues. V lost 5 bases and J lost 8; bases outside the gene matches: 16. From germline, CDR1 is LGHDT and CDR2 YNNKEL (reference sequence). The CDR3 reads CASSKYVDRGKLDEQFF. Here the CDR3 DNA reads TGTGCCAGCAGCAAATACGTCGACAGGGGGAAACTCGATGAGCAGTTCTTC.

A few counts support this clonotype. CDR3 amino acids: CSANLAGSQETQYF. The CDR3 DNA sequence: TGCAGTGCTAACCTAGCGGGGAGCCAAGAGACCCAGTACTTC. The rearrangement links TRBV20-1 to TRBJ2-5; 9 bases are a match to TRBD2. V shed 4 bases, J shed 1 base, and the junction held 4 bases outside the gene matches. Germline V gives CDR1 DFQATT, CDR2 SNEGSKA (reference sequence). The CDR3 is 14 amino acids.

The chain links TRBV11-2 to TRBJ2-1, with a weak D call TRBD2 (6 bases). Deletions cut 4 bases from V and 3 bases from J, with 22 bases between. This CDR3 comprises 18 residues. Per germline, CDR1 SGHAT and CDR2 FQNNGV. CDR3 loop: CASSSRTLGGVIYNEQFF. The CDR3 coding sequence is TGTGCCAGCAGCTCACGAACGCTTGGCGGGGTTATCTACAATGAGCAGTTCTTC.

This chain links TRBV6-1 with TRBJ1-6; D is perhaps TRBD1 (5 bases). This CDR3 has 18 amino acids. The germline gives CDR1 MNHNS, CDR2 SASEGT. The V end was cut by 4 bases, the J end by 0 bases, with 16 bases between. The CDR3 is CASSGGRATSSYNSPLHF. The CDR3 region has the DNA TGTGCCAGCAGTGGTGGCAGGGCTACGAGCTCCTATAATTCACCCCTCCACTTT.